This passage covers 18 T cell receptor beta chains from one sample sequenced in a study of tumor-infiltrating lymphocytes in localized non-small cell lung cancer. Generated by immunoSEQ multiplex PCR, the TCRdb table keeps only in-frame clones and is missing some. The sample records around 12,000 clones, approximately 85% being singletons. Material: uninvolved lung tissue not adjacent to the tumor. The receptor source for this set is a human donor with non-small cell lung cancer.

In this sample, this clone turned up a few times. This chain links TRBV5-8 with TRBJ2-1; D might be TRBD2 (5 bases). Trimming removed 2 bases from V and 0 bases from J, with 9 bases in between. CDR3 length: 15 residues. From germline, CDR1 is SGHTS and CDR2 YDEGEE. This CDR3 reads CASSFGKSSYNEQFF. CDR3 DNA: TGTGCCAGCAGCTTCGGGAAAAGCTCCTACAATGAGCAGTTCTTC.

This clone was observed once. J is TRBJ2-2 and V is TRBV5-1; 9 nucleotides align to TRBD1. CDR3 size: 16 residues. Trimming took 4 bases from V and 3 from J; bases not matched to a gene: 7. The germline gives CDR1 SGHRS, CDR2 YFSETQ. DNA of the CDR3: TGCGCCAGCAGCCCCGGGACAGGGATCGACACCGGGGAGCTGTTTTTT. This codes for CASSPGTGIDTGELFF.

V usage is TRBV4-1 and J usage is TRBJ1-1, with a possible D match to TRBD1 (5 bases). CDR3 length: 16 residues. The ends were cut back, 4 bases at V and 1 base at J, with 16 bases in the middle. Germline loops: CDR1 MGHRA, CDR2 YSYEKL. The CDR3 DNA reads TGCGCCAGCAGCCGGGTTCTCTCGGACACGAACACTGAAGCTTTCTTT. It encodes CASSRVLSDTNTEAFF.

The chain couples TRBV5-1 to TRBJ1-4, with D hard to call. Germline V gene sequence: CDR1 SGHRS, CDR2 YFSETQ. This CDR3 has 15 amino acids. The germline V and J ends were trimmed by 0 bases and 3 bases, with 9 bases remaining between them. In DNA, the CDR3 is TGCGCCAGCAGCTTGGTCGGAGGGTCTAATGAAAAACTGTTTTTT. This translates into CASSLVGGSNEKLFF.

The chain combines TRBV6-1 with TRBJ2-4; D remains unclear. From germline, CDR1 is MNHNS and CDR2 SASEGT. Deletions cut 3 bases from V and 1 base from J, with 10 bases between. CDR3 size: 15 residues. CDR3 sequence (DNA): TGTGCCAGCAGTGACCTCGTTCTGGCCAAAAACATTCAGTACTTC. The encoded protein is CASSDLVLAKNIQYF.

The rearrangement links TRBV5-6 to TRBJ2-6; the D is unclear. Germline V lookup: CDR1 SGHDT, CDR2 YYEEEE. Trimming cost V 4 bases and J 0 bases, with 11 bases left between them. The CDR3 consists of 16 residues. The CDR3 region has the DNA TGTGCCAGCAGCCCTGGCGCCTACTCTGGGGCCAACGTCCTGACTTTC. Amino acid sequence: CASSPGAYSGANVLTF.

This clone was seen a single time. Other DNA sequences within the sample encode an identical CDR3. The chain carries TRBV6-5 and TRBJ1-1; TRBD1 aligns across 7 bases. Germline CDR1 MNHEY, CDR2 SVGAGI. This CDR3 region has 14 residues. With V trimmed by 2 bases and J by 1 base, 1 base remained unmatched. CDR3 in amino acids: CASSYGTANTEAFF. The CDR3 nucleotides read TGTGCCAGCAGTTACGGGACAGCGAACACTGAAGCTTTCTTT.

CDR3 nucleotides: TGTGCCAGCAGCCAAGATTTGCAGGGGGCCGCCGGCAATCAGCCCCAGCATTTT. Protein sequence: CASSQDLQGAAGNQPQHF. The chain is built from TRBV4-2 and TRBJ1-5, with 8 positions matching TRBD1. CDR1 and CDR2 (germline): LGHNA, YNFKEQ. V was clipped by 0 bases and J by 2 bases; unmatched bases: 9. The CDR3 runs 18 residues.

This sequence joins TRBV11-2 and TRBJ1-2; D is unclear. Germline V gene sequence: CDR1 SGHAT, CDR2 FQNNGV. V shed 0 bases and J shed 4 bases, with 9 bases lying between them. This CDR3 is 14 amino acids long. The CDR3 is CASSLDQGPYGYTF. The DNA of the CDR3 is TGTGCCAGCAGCTTAGATCAAGGGCCCTATGGCTACACCTTC.

The gene calls are TRBV11-2 and TRBJ2-1, with D maybe TRBD2 (5 bases). Trimming left V 9 bases short and J 0 bases short, with 18 bases between. This CDR3 comprises 16 residues. Germline-derived CDR1 and CDR2 are SGHAT and FQNNGV. The CDR3 DNA reads as TGTGCCAGTTCCGTGGCGGACTGGAGCTCCTACAATGAGCAGTTCTTC. Encoded protein: CASSVADWSSYNEQFF. The entire variable domain, with the rest obtained from reference TRBV11-2 and TRBJ2-1, is as follows: EAGVAQSPRYKIIEKRQSVAFWCNPISGHATLYWYQQILGQGPKLLIQFQNNGVVDDSQLPKDRFSAERLKGVDSTLKIQPAKLEDSAVYLCASSVADWSSYNEQFFGPGTRLTVL.

As to this clone: One end of the junction does not line up with germline, which may come from a read error. The rearrangement joins TRBV30 to TRBJ2-5, with a weak D call TRBD2 (7 bases). Germline loops: CDR1 GTSNPN, CDR2 SVGIG (reference sequence). CDR3 length equals 16 residues. The CDR3 spells CAWGVGVGAGEETQYF. In DNA, the CDR3 is TGTGCCTGGGGTGTAGGAGTGGGGGCGGGGGAAGAGACCCAGTACTTC.

The rearrangement links TRBV5-4 to TRBJ2-4; D perhaps matches TRBD2 (6 bases). V dropped 4 bases and J dropped 10 bases, with 18 bases sitting between them. Germline CDR1 is SGHNT and CDR2 is YYREEE (reference sequence). The CDR3 spans 14 residues. CDR3 sequence: CASSVQWDSTIQYF. Written as DNA, the CDR3 is TGTGCCAGCAGCGTCCAATGGGACTCTACAATTCAGTACTTC.

This rearrangement joins TRBV27 to TRBJ2-1; 10 nucleotides agree with TRBD2. Germline CDR1 reads MNHEY; CDR2 reads SMNVEV (reference sequence). Losses at the gene ends were 3 bases for V and 8 bases for J; bases not matched to a gene: 13. This CDR3 comprises 17 residues. The CDR3 loop reads CASSFYKASGSLDEQFF. The CDR3 DNA reads TGTGCCAGCAGTTTCTATAAGGCTAGCGGGAGCTTGGATGAGCAGTTCTTC.

The CDR3 DNA reads as TGCGCCAGCAGCTTGGAGCAGCAAGAGACCCAGTACTTC. It is translated as CASSLEQQETQYF. The chain is built from TRBV5-1 and TRBJ2-5, with unresolved D. The CDR3 is 13 residues long. Looked up from germline, CDR1 is SGHRS and CDR2 is YFSETQ. Deletions cut 0 bases from V and 2 bases from J, with 5 bases between.

V gene TRBV7-3 combines with J gene TRBJ2-1; 7 bases match TRBD2. CDR1 SGHTA and CDR2 FQGTGA come from the germline V gene. This CDR3 region has 15 residues. V lost 3 bases, J lost 7 bases, and 9 bases stayed unmatched. Written as DNA, the CDR3 is TGTGCCAGCAGCTTCCAGGGAGGGCCGTGGAATGAGCAGTTCTTC. Translation: CASSFQGGPWNEQFF. Full variable domain (missing parts from reference TRBV7-3 and TRBJ2-1): GAGVSQTPSNKVTEKGKYVELRCDPISGHTALYWYRQSLGQGPEFLIYFQGTGAADDSGLPNDRFFAVRPEGSVSTLKIQRTERGDSAVYLCASSFQGGPWNEQFFGPGTRLTVL.

The J gene is TRBJ2-3, the V gene TRBV29-1, with a possible D match to TRBD2 (6 bases). The CDR3 is made up of 16 amino acids. In germline, CDR1 is SQVTM, CDR2 ANQGSEA. V was clipped by 0 bases and J by 3 bases, with 16 bases between them. The CDR3 loop reads CSVEEIAELATDTQYF. The CDR3 DNA is TGCAGCGTTGAAGAAATAGCGGAACTTGCAACAGATACGCAGTATTTT.

This clone was seen only once. V is TRBV6-1 and J is TRBJ2-5, with 7 bases matching TRBD1. There are 15 residues in the CDR3. In germline, CDR1 is MNHNS, CDR2 SASEGT. J gave up 7 bases and V 2 bases, and 10 bases lay outside the gene matches. The CDR3 sequence is CASSESWTGTGTQYF. The CDR3 DNA is TGTGCCAGCAGTGAATCATGGACAGGCACAGGGACCCAGTACTTC.

The chain recombines TRBV10-3 with TRBJ2-4; D is possibly TRBD2 (5 bases). This CDR3 has 18 residues. The V end was cut by 0 bases, the J end by 3 bases, with 18 bases between. Germline loops: CDR1 ENHRY, CDR2 SYGVKD. In DNA form, the CDR3 reads TGTGCCATCAGTGAGTCGACTCCGAGGGCTGAAGGCAAAAACATTCAGTACTTC. Its protein is CAISESTPRAEGKNIQYF.